This is a list of T cell receptor beta chains from one sample in a study of blood T cell repertoires in COVID-19. This table comes from immunoSEQ multiplex PCR, and its TCRdb copy is limited to in-frame clones, with some not included. This sample has fewer than 300,000 clones, with 70% to 90% found just once. Specimen: PBMCs or T cells enriched from blood (not recorded which). These TCRs come from a woman in her twenties or thirties who had recovered from COVID-19. Both conserved end residues are part of each CDR3. Fields, in order: clone size, J gene, V gene, D gene, CDR3 protein, CDR3 DNA. A D gene is named only where the DNA matches it firmly. Not all rows give a size; the values are once, few, many and, for expanded clones, a class.

clone_size: .; j_call: TRBJ2-2; v_call: TRBV28; d_call: .; cdr3_aa: CASSLLGNTGELFF; cdr3_nt: TGTGCCAGCAGTTTACTAGGGAACACCGGGGAGCTGTTTTTT
clone_size: .; j_call: TRBJ2-7; v_call: TRBV19; d_call: .; cdr3_aa: CASSIPGGAYEQYF; cdr3_nt: TGTGCCAGTAGTATCCCAGGAGGGGCCTACGAGCAGTACTTC
clone_size: .; j_call: TRBJ1-3; v_call: TRBV2; d_call: TRBD1; cdr3_aa: CASKGPGQGAGNTIYF; cdr3_nt: TGTGCCAGCAAAGGCCCGGGACAGGGGGCTGGAAACACCATATATTTT
clone_size: .; j_call: TRBJ1-5; v_call: TRBV2; d_call: .; cdr3_aa: CASSDGYQPQHF; cdr3_nt: TGTGCCAGCAGTGACGGGTACCAGCCCCAGCATTTT
clone_size: once; j_call: TRBJ2-1; v_call: TRBV4-2; d_call: TRBD2; cdr3_aa: CASSPFGGRSSYNEQFF; cdr3_nt: TGTGCCAGCAGCCCGTTCGGGGGGAGGAGCTCCTACAATGAGCAGTTCTTC
clone_size: .; j_call: TRBJ1-4; v_call: TRBV9; d_call: .; cdr3_aa: CASSARTPGGANEKLFF; cdr3_nt: TGTGCCAGCAGCGCCCGTACCCCGGGGGGGGCTAATGAAAAACTGTTTTTT
clone_size: .; j_call: TRBJ1-6; v_call: TRBV2; d_call: TRBD1; cdr3_aa: CASTGAGQIHNSPLHF; cdr3_nt: TGTGCCAGCACCGGCGCGGGACAGATACATAATTCACCCCTCCACTTT
clone_size: .; j_call: TRBJ2-7; v_call: TRBV5-1; d_call: .; cdr3_aa: CASRLDVAGHYEQYF; cdr3_nt: TGCGCCAGCAGATTGGACGTAGCCGGTCACTACGAGCAGTACTTC
clone_size: .; j_call: TRBJ1-1; v_call: TRBV7-2; d_call: .; cdr3_aa: CASSLARTNTEAFF; cdr3_nt: TGTGCCAGCAGCTTAGCGCGTACTAACACTGAAGCTTTCTTT
clone_size: .; j_call: TRBJ1-2; v_call: TRBV30; d_call: .; cdr3_aa: CAWSDPPRQGYTF; cdr3_nt: TGTGCCTGGAGCGACCCGCCAAGACAAGGCTACACCTTC
clone_size: .; j_call: TRBJ2-5; v_call: TRBV28; d_call: .; cdr3_aa: CASKLRVRETQYF; cdr3_nt: TGTGCCAGCAAACTCAGGGTACGGGAGACCCAGTACTTC